This T cell receptor beta chain emerged from a study of cytomegalovirus exposure and HLA in healthy donors. PCR primers comprised 60 Vbeta and 13 Jbeta primers. The repertoire was sequenced with immunoSEQ multiplex PCR; TCRdb's copy has only in-frame clones and lacks some. The sample shows approximately 89,000 clones, 69% of them seen only once. Germline V lookup: CDR1 LNHDA, CDR2 SQIVND (reference sequence). The junction had 6 bases not matched to a gene; V was cut back by 4 bases and J by 6 bases. The CDR3 extends over 15 amino acids. The source material was PBMCs. The TCR was taken from a female donor in good health and CMV-seronegative. This sequence joins TRBV19 and TRBJ1-5; 10 positions match TRBD1. In nucleotides, the CDR3 is TGTGCCAGTAGTAGGGACAGGGGAAATAGTCAGCCCCAGCATTTT. It yields the protein CASSRDRGNSQPQHF.